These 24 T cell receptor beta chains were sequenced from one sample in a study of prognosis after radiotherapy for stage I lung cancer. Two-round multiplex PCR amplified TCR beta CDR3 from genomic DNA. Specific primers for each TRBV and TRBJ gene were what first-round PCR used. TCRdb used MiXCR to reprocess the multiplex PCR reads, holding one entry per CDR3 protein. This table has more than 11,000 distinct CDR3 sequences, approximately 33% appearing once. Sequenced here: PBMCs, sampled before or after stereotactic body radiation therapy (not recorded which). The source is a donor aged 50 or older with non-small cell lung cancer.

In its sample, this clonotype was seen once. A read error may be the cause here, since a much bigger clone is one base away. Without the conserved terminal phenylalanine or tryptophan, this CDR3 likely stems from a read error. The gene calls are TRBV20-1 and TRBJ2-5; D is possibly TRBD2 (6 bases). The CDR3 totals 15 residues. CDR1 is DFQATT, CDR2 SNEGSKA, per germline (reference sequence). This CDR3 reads CNARDRSGHKETQYL. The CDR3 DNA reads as TGCAATGCTAGAGATAGGAGCGGGCACAAAGAGACCCAGTACCTC.

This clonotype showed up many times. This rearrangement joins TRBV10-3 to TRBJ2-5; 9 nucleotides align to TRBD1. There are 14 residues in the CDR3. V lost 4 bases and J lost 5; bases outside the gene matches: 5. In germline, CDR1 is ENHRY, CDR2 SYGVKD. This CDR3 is CAISVTGGEETQYF. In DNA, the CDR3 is TGTGCCATCAGTGTCACAGGGGGCGAGGAGACCCAGTACTTC.

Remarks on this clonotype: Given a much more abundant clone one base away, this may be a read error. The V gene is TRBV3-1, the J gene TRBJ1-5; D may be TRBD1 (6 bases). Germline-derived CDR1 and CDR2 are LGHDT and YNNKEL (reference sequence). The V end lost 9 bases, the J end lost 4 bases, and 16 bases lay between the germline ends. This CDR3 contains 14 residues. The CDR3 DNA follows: TGTGCCAGTTCCCACGGGACACTAAATCAGCCCCAGCATTTT. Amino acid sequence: CASSHGTLNQPQHF. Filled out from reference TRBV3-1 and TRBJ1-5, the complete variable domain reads DTAVSQTPKYLVTQMGNDKSIKCEQNLGHDTMYWYKQDSKKFLKIMFSYNNKELIINETVPNRFSPKSPDKAHLNLHINSLELGDSAVYFCASSHGTLNQPQHFGDGTRLSIL.

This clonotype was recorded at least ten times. Here the CDR3 DNA reads TGTGCCAGCAGCCCTGACCGACTAGCGGGAGCCGGGGAGCTGTTTTTT. This codes for CASSPDRLAGAGELFF. The chain has TRBV7-3 and TRBJ2-2; 12 nucleotides line up with TRBD2. CDR1 SGHTA and CDR2 FQGTGA come from the germline V gene. The CDR3 consists of 16 residues. Losses at the gene ends were 5 bases for V and 6 bases for J; bases not matched to a gene: 7.

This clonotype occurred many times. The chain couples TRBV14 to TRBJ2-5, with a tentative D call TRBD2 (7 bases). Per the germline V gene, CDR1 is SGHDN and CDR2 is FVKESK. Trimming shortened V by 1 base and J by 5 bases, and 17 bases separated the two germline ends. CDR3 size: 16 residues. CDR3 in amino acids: CASSQGVGGRWETQYF. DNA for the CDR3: TGTGCCAGCAGCCAAGGTGTCGGGGGGCGATGGGAGACCCAGTACTTC.

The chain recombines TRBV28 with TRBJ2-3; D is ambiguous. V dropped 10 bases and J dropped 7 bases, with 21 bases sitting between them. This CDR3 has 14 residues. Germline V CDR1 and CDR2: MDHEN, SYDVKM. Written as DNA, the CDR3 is TGTGCCAAGTTAGGGTCCCGCGGATATTATACGCAGTATTTT. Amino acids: CAKLGSRGYYTQYF.

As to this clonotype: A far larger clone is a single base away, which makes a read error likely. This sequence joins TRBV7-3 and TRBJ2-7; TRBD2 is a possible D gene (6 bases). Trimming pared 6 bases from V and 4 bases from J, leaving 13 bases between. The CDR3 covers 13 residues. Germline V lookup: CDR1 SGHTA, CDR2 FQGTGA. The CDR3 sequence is CASSIGRVYEQYF. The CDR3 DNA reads TGTGCCAGCAGTATCGGGAGAGTTTACGAGCAGTACTTC.

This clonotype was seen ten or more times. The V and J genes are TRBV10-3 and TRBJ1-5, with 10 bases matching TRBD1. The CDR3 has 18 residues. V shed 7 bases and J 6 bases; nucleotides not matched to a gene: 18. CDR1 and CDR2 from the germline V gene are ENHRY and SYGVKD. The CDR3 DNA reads TGTGCCATCACACGTCAAAGATATAGGACAGGGGGTCTTCAGCCCCAGCATTTT. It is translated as CAITRQRYRTGGLQPQHF.

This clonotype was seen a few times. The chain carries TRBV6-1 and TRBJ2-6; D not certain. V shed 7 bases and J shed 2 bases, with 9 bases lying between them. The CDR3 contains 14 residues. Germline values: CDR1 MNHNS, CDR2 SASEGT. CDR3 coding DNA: TGTGCCAGCACGCATGCGCCTGGGGCCAACGTCCTGACTTTC. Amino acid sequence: CASTHAPGANVLTF.

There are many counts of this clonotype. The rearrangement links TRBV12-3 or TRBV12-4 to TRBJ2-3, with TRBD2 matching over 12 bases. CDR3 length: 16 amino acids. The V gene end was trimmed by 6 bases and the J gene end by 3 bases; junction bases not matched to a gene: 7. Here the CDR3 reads CASSKTGTSGTDTQYF. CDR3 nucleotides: TGTGCCAGCAGCAAGACCGGGACTAGCGGGACAGATACGCAGTATTTT.

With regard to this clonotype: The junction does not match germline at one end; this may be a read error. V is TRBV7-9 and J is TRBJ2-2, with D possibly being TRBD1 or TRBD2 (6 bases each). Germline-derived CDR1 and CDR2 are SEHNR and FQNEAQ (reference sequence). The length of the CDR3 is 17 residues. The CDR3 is CASSHGTSGGRHRGAVF. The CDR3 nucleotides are TGTGCCAGCAGCCATGGTACTAGTGGGGGGCGGCACCGGGGAGCTGTTTTT.

Here the CDR3 reads CASSSQGGGNEQFF. In nucleotides, the CDR3 is TGTGCCAGCAGCTCTCAGGGCGGGGGGAATGAGCAGTTCTTC. V and J are TRBV5-6 and TRBJ2-1, with 8 positions matching TRBD2. The germline CDR1 and CDR2 sequences are SGHDT and YYEEEE. J lost 7 bases, V lost 3 bases, and 6 bases had no gene match. This CDR3 is 14 amino acids long.

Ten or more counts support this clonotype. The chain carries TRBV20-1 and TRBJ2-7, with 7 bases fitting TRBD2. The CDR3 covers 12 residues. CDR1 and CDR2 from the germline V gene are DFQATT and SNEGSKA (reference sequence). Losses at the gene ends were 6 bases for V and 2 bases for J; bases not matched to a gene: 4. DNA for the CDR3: TGCAGTGCCGGGAGGAATACCTACGAGCAGTACTTC. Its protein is CSAGRNTYEQYF.

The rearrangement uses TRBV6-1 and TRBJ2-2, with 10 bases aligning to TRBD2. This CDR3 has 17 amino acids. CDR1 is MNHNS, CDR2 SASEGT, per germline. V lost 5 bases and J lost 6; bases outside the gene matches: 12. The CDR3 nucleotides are TGTGCCAGCAGTCCCGGACTAGCGGTAGTTTTACCCGGGGAGCTGTTTTTT. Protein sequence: CASSPGLAVVLPGELFF.

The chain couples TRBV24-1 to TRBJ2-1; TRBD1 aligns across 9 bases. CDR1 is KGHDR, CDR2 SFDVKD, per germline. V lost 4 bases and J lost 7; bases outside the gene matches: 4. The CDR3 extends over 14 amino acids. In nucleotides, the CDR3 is TGTGCCACCAGTGACTCTGGACAGGGGAATGAGCAGTTCTTC. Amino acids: CATSDSGQGNEQFF.

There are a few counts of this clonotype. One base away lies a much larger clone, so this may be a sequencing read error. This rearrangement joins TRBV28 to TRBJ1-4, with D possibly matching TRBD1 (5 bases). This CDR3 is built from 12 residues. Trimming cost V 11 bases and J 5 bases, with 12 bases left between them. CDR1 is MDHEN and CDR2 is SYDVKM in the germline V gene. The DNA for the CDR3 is TGTGCCGGCGGGGACCCGAATGAAAAACTGTTTTTT. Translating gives CAGGDPNEKLFF.

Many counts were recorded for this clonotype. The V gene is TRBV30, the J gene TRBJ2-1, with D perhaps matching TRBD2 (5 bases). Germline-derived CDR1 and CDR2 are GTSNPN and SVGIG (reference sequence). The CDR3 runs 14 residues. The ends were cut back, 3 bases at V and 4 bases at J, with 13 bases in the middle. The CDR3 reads CAWRAKSGYNEQFF. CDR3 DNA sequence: TGTGCCTGGAGAGCCAAAAGCGGTTACAATGAGCAGTTCTTC.

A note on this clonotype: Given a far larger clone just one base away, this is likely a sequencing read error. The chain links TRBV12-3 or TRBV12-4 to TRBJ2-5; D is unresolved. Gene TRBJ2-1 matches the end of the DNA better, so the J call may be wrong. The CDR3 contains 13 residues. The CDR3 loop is CASSRDSYNDQFF. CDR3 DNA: TGTGCCAGCAGTCGAGACTCTTACAATGACCAGTTCTTC.

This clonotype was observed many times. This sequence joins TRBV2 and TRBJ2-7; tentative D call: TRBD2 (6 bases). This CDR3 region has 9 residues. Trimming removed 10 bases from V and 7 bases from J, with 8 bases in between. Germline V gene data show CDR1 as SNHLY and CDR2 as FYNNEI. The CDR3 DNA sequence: TGTGCCACCGGGGGAGAGCAGTACTTC. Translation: CATGGEQYF. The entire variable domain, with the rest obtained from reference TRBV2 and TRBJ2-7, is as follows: EPEVTQTPSHQVTQMGQEVILRCVPISNHLYFYWYRQILGQKVEFLVSFYNNEISEKSEIFDDQFSVERPDGSNFTLKIRSTKLEDSAMYFCATGGEQYFGPGTRLTVT.

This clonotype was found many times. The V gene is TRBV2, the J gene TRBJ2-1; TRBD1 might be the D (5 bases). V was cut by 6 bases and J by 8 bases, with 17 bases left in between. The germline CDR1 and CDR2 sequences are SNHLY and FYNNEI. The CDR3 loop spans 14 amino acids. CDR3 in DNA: TGTGCCAGCAGATATGAAATTAGGGGCGATGAGCAGTTCTTC. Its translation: CASRYEIRGDEQFF.

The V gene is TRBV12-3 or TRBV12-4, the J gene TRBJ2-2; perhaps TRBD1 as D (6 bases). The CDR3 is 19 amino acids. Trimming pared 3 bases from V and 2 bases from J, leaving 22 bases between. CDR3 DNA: TGTGCCAGCAGTTTTGGGACAACGAATCAAGTGAGAAACACCGGGGAGCTGTTTTTT. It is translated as CASSFGTTNQVRNTGELFF.

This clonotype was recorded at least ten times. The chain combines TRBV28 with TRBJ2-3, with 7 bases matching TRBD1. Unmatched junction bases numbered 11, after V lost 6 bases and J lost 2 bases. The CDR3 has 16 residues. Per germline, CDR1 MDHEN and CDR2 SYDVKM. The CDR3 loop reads CASSLLRGQYTDTQYF. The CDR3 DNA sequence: TGTGCCAGCAGCCTACTTAGGGGGCAGTACACAGATACGCAGTATTTT.

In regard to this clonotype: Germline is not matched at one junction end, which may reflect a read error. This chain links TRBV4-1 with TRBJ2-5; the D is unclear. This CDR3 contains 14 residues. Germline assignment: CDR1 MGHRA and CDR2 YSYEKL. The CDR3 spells CASSQDWLQGTQYF. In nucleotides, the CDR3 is TGCGCCAGCAGTCAAGACTGGTTACAAGGGACCCAGTACTTC.

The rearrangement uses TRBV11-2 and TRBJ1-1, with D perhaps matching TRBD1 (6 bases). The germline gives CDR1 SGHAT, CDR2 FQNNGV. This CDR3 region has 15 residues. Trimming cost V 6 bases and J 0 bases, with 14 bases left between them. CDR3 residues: CASRPLGGLNTEAFF. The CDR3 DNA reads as TGTGCCAGCAGACCCCTAGGGGGTCTGAACACTGAAGCTTTCTTT.